Listed here are 11 T cell receptor beta chains from one sample, sequenced in a study of T-cell reconstitution after alpha-beta-depleted transplantation in children. The library targeted TCRbeta and was prepared with unique molecular identifiers. Via MiXCR, TCRdb re-called the PCR reads, giving one row per CDR3 protein. The sample yields fewer than 750,000 distinct CDR3 sequences, roughly a quarter seen once. The sample in question was PBMCs, obtained before TCRalphabeta/CD19-depleted stem cell transplant. All receptors come from a boy in the first two years of life with Wiskott-Aldrich syndrome, due to receive a stem cell transplant.

The chain couples TRBV5-1 to TRBJ2-3, with 13 bases matching TRBD2. There are 16 residues in the CDR3. V gave up 4 bases and J gave up 3 bases; unmatched junction bases: 5. Germline V gene sequence: CDR1 SGHRS, CDR2 YFSETQ. For the CDR3, the DNA is TGCGCCAGCAGCGTAATGACTAGCGGGAGGACAGATACGCAGTATTTT. Translating gives CASSVMTSGRTDTQYF.

The chain uses TRBV10-3 and TRBJ2-5; 11 nucleotides align to TRBD1. CDR3 length: 15 amino acids. Germline V gene sequence: CDR1 ENHRY, CDR2 SYGVKD. V shed 3 bases, J shed 5 bases, and the junction held 5 bases outside the gene matches. The CDR3: CAISDGQGARETQYF. CDR3 in DNA: TGTGCCATCAGTGATGGACAGGGGGCGAGGGAGACCCAGTACTTC.

In its sample, this clonotype was seen a few times. The genes are TRBV5-1 and TRBJ2-3, with 8 positions matching TRBD1. Germline CDR1 reads SGHRS; CDR2 reads YFSETQ. This CDR3 has 14 amino acids. Unmatched junction bases numbered 6, after V lost 4 bases and J lost 5 bases. CDR3 sequence reads: CASSEGQGLDTQYF. CDR3 bases: TGCGCCAGCAGCGAAGGACAGGGTTTAGATACGCAGTATTTT.

This clonotype was observed many times. This sequence joins TRBV25-1 and TRBJ2-1; 10 bases match TRBD2. Germline assignment: CDR1 MGHDK and CDR2 SYGVNS. The CDR3 extends over 14 amino acids. Losses at the gene ends were 6 bases for V and 9 bases for J; bases not matched to a gene: 8. CDR3 nucleotides: TGTGCCAGCAGCCAAAGCGGGAGGGCATCTGAGCAGTTCTTC. This codes for CASSQSGRASEQFF. Combining the CDR3 with reference TRBV25-1 and TRBJ2-1 gives the whole variable domain EADIYQTPRYLVIGTGKKITLECSQTMGHDKMYWYQQDPGMELHLIHYSYGVNSTEKGDLSSESTVSRIRTEHFPLTLESARPSHTSQYLCASSQSGRASEQFFGPGTRLTVL.

The V and J genes are TRBV5-1 and TRBJ2-5, with a tentative D call TRBD1 (5 bases). This CDR3 comprises 15 residues. V gave up 0 bases and J gave up 0 bases, with 9 bases separating them. Germline loops: CDR1 SGHRS, CDR2 YFSETQ. CDR3 DNA: TGCGCCAGCAGCTTGGTCCAGGGCTACCAAGAGACCCAGTACTTC. This encodes CASSLVQGYQETQYF.

This chain uses TRBV11-2 with TRBJ2-1; TRBD2 might be the D (6 bases). Germline CDR1 and CDR2: SGHAT and FQNNGV. V lost 5 bases to trimming and J lost 6 bases, with 23 bases between them. The CDR3 consists of 17 residues. CDR3 sequence reads: CASSNRDWDIWSNEQFF. The CDR3 bases are TGTGCCAGCAGCAACCGGGACTGGGATATATGGTCCAATGAGCAGTTCTTC. The full variable domain, its missing parts supplied by reference TRBV11-2 and TRBJ2-1, is EAGVAQSPRYKIIEKRQSVAFWCNPISGHATLYWYQQILGQGPKLLIQFQNNGVVDDSQLPKDRFSAERLKGVDSTLKIQPAKLEDSAVYLCASSNRDWDIWSNEQFFGPGTRLTVL.

V gene TRBV28 combines with J gene TRBJ2-7; the D is unclear. CDR1 MDHEN and CDR2 SYDVKM come from the germline V gene. Trimming left V 2 bases short and J 6 bases short, with 8 bases between. There are 12 residues in the CDR3. Here the CDR3 reads CASSLRLGEQYF. The CDR3 region has the DNA TGTGCCAGCAGTTTAAGGTTGGGCGAGCAGTACTTC.

V is TRBV19 and J is TRBJ2-7, with D perhaps matching TRBD1 or TRBD2 (5 bases each). Trimming shortened V by 4 bases and J by 3 bases, and 16 bases separated the two germline ends. The CDR3 runs 15 residues. From germline, CDR1 is LNHDA and CDR2 SQIVND (reference sequence). This CDR3 is CASSNFGTAIYEQYF. The CDR3 region has the DNA TGTGCCAGTAGTAATTTCGGGACCGCTATCTACGAGCAGTACTTC.

The rearrangement joins TRBV6-1 to TRBJ1-1; D gene ambiguous. V shed 3 bases and J shed 11 bases, with 13 bases lying between them. The germline CDR1 and CDR2 sequences are MNHNS and SASEGT. This CDR3 region has 12 residues. This CDR3 reads CASSDKGEGAFF. The CDR3 bases are TGTGCCAGCAGTGATAAGGGCGAAGGGGCTTTCTTT.

The chain joins TRBV28 to TRBJ2-1; 8 bases fit TRBD2. The CDR3 is 13 amino acids. V dropped 6 bases and J dropped 5; count of bases not matched to a gene: 3. The V gene's germline CDR1 is MDHEN and CDR2 SYDVKM. This CDR3 is CASSRLANNEQFF. DNA for the CDR3: TGTGCCAGCAGCCGACTAGCGAACAATGAGCAGTTCTTC.

This clonotype was observed a handful of times. This chain links TRBV9 with TRBJ2-1, with 11 bases matching TRBD2. In germline, CDR1 is SGDLS, CDR2 YYNGEE. Trimming at V came to 0 bases and at J to 6 bases, leaving 8 bases not matched to a gene. The length of the CDR3 is 17 residues. This CDR3 reads CASSVGLLAGVSNEQFF. Written as DNA, the CDR3 is TGTGCCAGCAGCGTAGGCCTACTAGCGGGAGTGTCCAATGAGCAGTTCTTC. Combining the CDR3 with reference TRBV9 and TRBJ2-1 gives the whole variable domain DSGVTQTPKHLITATGQRVTLRCSPRSGDLSVYWYQQSLDQGLQFLIQYYNGEERAKGNILERFSAQQFPDLHSELNLSSLELGDSALYFCASSVGLLAGVSNEQFFGPGTRLTVL.